The 28 T cell receptor beta chains in this list originate from one sample, sequenced in a study of blood T cell repertoires in COVID-19. Libraries were prepared by immunoSEQ multiplex PCR; TCRdb keeps only in-frame clonotypes and omits some of them. The sample lists around 18,000 clones, around 91% seen once, with around 7.2% in the top ten. The sample comprised peripheral blood. Every receptor here comes from a human donor in a cohort sampled during active COVID-19.

The chain employs TRBV5-5 and TRBJ2-2; 7 positions match TRBD2. The V and J ends lost 2 bases and 6 bases, in that order; junction bases with no gene match: 10. This CDR3 contains 16 residues. In germline, CDR1 is SGHKS, CDR2 YYEKEE (reference sequence). This CDR3 reads CASSLLIPGGSGELFF. The CDR3 DNA reads TGTGCCAGCAGCTTATTAATTCCGGGGGGTTCCGGGGAGCTGTTTTTT.

This rearrangement joins TRBV18 to TRBJ1-2; D is possibly TRBD1 (6 bases). Germline V CDR1 and CDR2: KGHSH, LQKENI. The CDR3 has 14 amino acids. V dropped 3 bases and J dropped 7 bases, with 15 bases sitting between them. CDR3 DNA sequence: TGTGCCAGCTCACCCGACAGGTTCTCGCGTGGCTACACCTTC. Its translation is CASSPDRFSRGYTF.

The V gene is TRBV3-1 (or the pseudogene TRBV3-2), the J gene TRBJ1-5, with unresolved D. V was cut by 5 bases and J by 0 bases, with 8 bases left in between. Germline CDR1 is LGHDT and CDR2 is YNNKEL (reference sequence). The CDR3 totals 14 residues. The CDR3 loop is CASSARDSNQPQHF. The CDR3 nucleotides read TGTGCCAGCAGCGCCCGGGATAGCAATCAGCCCCAGCATTTT.

As concerns this clone: Sequence at one end of the junction differs from germline and may be a read error. The rearrangement joins TRBV2 to TRBJ1-4; 8 bases agree with TRBD1. The CDR3 spans 13 residues. The germline V gene has CDR1 SNHLY and CDR2 FYNNEI. The CDR3 DNA follows: TGTGCCAGCAGGGAAGACAGGGGTGAAAAACTGTTTTTT. It codes for CASREDRGEKLFF.

The chain has TRBV5-4 and TRBJ1-2, with 10 bases that match TRBD1. Trimming removed 1 base from V and 7 bases from J; junction bases left unmatched: 1. Germline values: CDR1 SGHNT, CDR2 YYREEE (reference sequence). The CDR3 consists of 13 residues. The CDR3 nucleotides read TGTGCCAGCAGCTTGAGACAGGGGGCTGGCTACACCTTC. Amino acids: CASSLRQGAGYTF.

This clone was picked up one time. V and J are TRBV7-6 and TRBJ1-2, with D perhaps matching TRBD1 (6 bases). The CDR3 is made up of 13 amino acids. V was pared by 4 bases and J by 8 bases, with 14 bases between. Germline loops: CDR1 SGHVS, CDR2 FNYEAQ. The CDR3 nucleotides read TGTGCCAGCAGCTCCTCTCGGGGACACGGCTACACCTTC. Its translation is CASSSSRGHGYTF.

The V gene is TRBV15, the J gene TRBJ2-7; 11 bases map to TRBD2. The V segment lost 1 base and the J segment 3 bases; nucleotides outside the gene matches: 2. CDR1 and CDR2 from the germline V gene are LNHNV and YYDKDF (reference sequence). The length of the CDR3 is 15 residues. DNA of the CDR3: TGTGCCACCAGCAGAGGTGGGACTAGCGGCTACGAGCAGTACTTC. Amino acids: CATSRGGTSGYEQYF.

J is TRBJ2-1 and V is TRBV4-1; D is uncertain. Trimming shortened V by 2 bases and J by 1 base, and 9 bases separated the two germline ends. Germline loops: CDR1 MGHRA, CDR2 YSYEKL. The CDR3 spans 15 residues. The CDR3: CASSQLRNSYNEQFF. The CDR3 DNA sequence: TGCGCCAGCAGCCAACTCAGGAATTCCTACAATGAGCAGTTCTTC.

The rearrangement joins TRBV2 to TRBJ2-7, with D possibly matching TRBD2 (5 bases). The CDR3 consists of 12 residues. Deletions cut 8 bases from V and 2 bases from J, with 10 bases between. The germline V gene has CDR1 SNHLY and CDR2 FYNNEI. The CDR3 loop reads CASRRSAYEQYF. In DNA, the CDR3 is TGTGCCAGCCGGAGGTCAGCCTACGAGCAGTACTTC.

J is TRBJ2-3 and V is TRBV9, with 8 nucleotides matching TRBD1. The germline gives CDR1 SGDLS, CDR2 YYNGEE. This CDR3 is built from 14 residues. V shed 3 bases, J shed 4 bases, and the junction held 4 bases outside the gene matches. Here the CDR3 reads CASSAEGQADTQYF. In DNA, the CDR3 is TGTGCCAGCAGCGCCGAGGGACAGGCAGATACGCAGTATTTT.

The chain is built from TRBV12-5 and TRBJ2-7, with 10 positions matching TRBD1. CDR1 and CDR2 (germline): LGHNT, FRNRAP. The CDR3 spans 14 residues. Trimming at V came to 4 bases and at J to 4 bases, leaving 4 bases not matched to a gene. The DNA of the CDR3 is TGTGCTAGTGGTTCCGGGACAGGGGTTTACGAGCAGTACTTC. It encodes CASGSGTGVYEQYF. The entire variable domain, with the rest obtained from reference TRBV12-5 and TRBJ2-7, is as follows: DARVTQTPRHKVTEMGQEVTMRCQPILGHNTVFWYRQTMMQGLELLAYFRNRAPLDDSGMPKDRFSAEMPDATLATLKIQPSEPRDSAVYFCASGSGTGVYEQYFGPGTRLTVT.

The gene calls are TRBV9 and TRBJ2-2; no clear D. CDR3 length: 18 amino acids. CDR1 and CDR2 from the germline V gene are SGDLS and YYNGEE. Trimming pared 0 bases from V and 6 bases from J, leaving 21 bases between. This CDR3 reads CASSVAGPHTLGSGELFF. For the CDR3, the DNA is TGTGCCAGCAGCGTAGCTGGGCCCCATACCCTGGGTTCCGGGGAGCTGTTTTTT.

V gene TRBV3-1 (or the pseudogene TRBV3-2) combines with J gene TRBJ2-5; D perhaps matches TRBD1 (5 bases). CDR3 size: 15 residues. Germline CDR1 is LGHDT and CDR2 is YNNKEL (reference sequence). The germline V and J ends were trimmed by 4 bases and 5 bases, with 17 bases remaining between them. Here the CDR3 DNA reads TGTGCCAGCAGCCCAACCCTGACAGCCTGGGAGACCCAGTACTTC. Translating it yields CASSPTLTAWETQYF.

V gene TRBV10-3 combines with J gene TRBJ1-4, with 10 nucleotides matching TRBD1. Germline-derived CDR1 and CDR2 are ENHRY and SYGVKD. With V trimmed by 8 bases and J by 5 bases, 2 bases remained unmatched. This CDR3 region has 13 residues. The CDR3 DNA follows: TGTGCCATCGACAGGGGGCGGAATGAAAAACTGTTTTTT. Amino acid sequence: CAIDRGRNEKLFF.

The rearrangement joins TRBV5-4 to TRBJ2-5, with 13 bases that match TRBD2. The junction had 14 bases not matched to a gene; V was cut back by 5 bases and J by 4 bases. This CDR3 contains 18 residues. Germline V CDR1 and CDR2: SGHNT, YYREEE (reference sequence). The chain's CDR3 is CASSSGLAGALGSETQYF. DNA for the CDR3: TGTGCCAGCAGTTCAGGACTAGCGGGGGCCTTGGGTTCAGAGACCCAGTACTTC.

V gene TRBV6-5 combines with J gene TRBJ2-7; weak D call: TRBD1 (6 bases). The germline V gene has CDR1 MNHEY and CDR2 SVGAGI. The CDR3 sequence is 12 residues long. V was cut by 8 bases and J by 4 bases, with 12 bases left in between. The CDR3 here is CASWLRGYEQYF. CDR3 nucleotides: TGTGCCAGCTGGCTCAGGGGTTACGAGCAGTACTTC.

This chain connects TRBV7-9 to TRBJ2-7, with unresolved D. Germline CDR1 and CDR2: SEHNR and FQNEAQ (reference sequence). With 5 bases removed from V and 6 bases from J, the gap between germline ends came to 8 bases. The CDR3 spans 11 residues. The CDR3 DNA sequence: TGTGCCAGCAGCCCCTTATCCGAGCAGTACTTC. This codes for CASSPLSEQYF.

The chain combines TRBV5-5 with TRBJ1-6; D gene unclear. The CDR3 is 14 residues long. V shed 1 base and J shed 4 bases, with 6 bases lying between them. Germline CDR1 reads SGHKS; CDR2 reads YYEKEE (reference sequence). DNA for the CDR3: TGTGCCAGCAGCTTGTTACAGTATAATTCACCCCTCCACTTT. Translation: CASSLLQYNSPLHF.

The J gene is TRBJ2-5, the V gene TRBV6-5; D is unclear. This CDR3 has 12 amino acids. V lost 4 bases to trimming and J lost 4 bases, with 7 bases between them. Germline CDR1 and CDR2: MNHEY and SVGAGI. CDR3 sequence reads: CASSFHGETQYF. CDR3 DNA sequence: TGTGCCAGCAGTTTCCACGGAGAGACCCAGTACTTC.

The V and J genes are TRBV5-1 and TRBJ1-5, with D unresolved. The germline CDR1 and CDR2 sequences are SGHRS and YFSETQ. CDR3 length: 15 amino acids. Trimming left V 0 bases short and J 7 bases short, with 14 bases between. For the CDR3, the DNA is TGCGCCAGCAGCTTGGCCGGCGGGGAGGGCCAGCCCCAGCATTTT. Encoded protein: CASSLAGGEGQPQHF. Drawing the rest from reference TRBV5-1 and TRBJ1-5, the complete variable domain is KAGVTQTPRYLIKTRGQQVTLSCSPISGHRSVSWYQQTPGQGLQFLFEYFSETQRNKGNFPGRFSGRQFSNSRSEMNVSTLELGDSALYLCASSLAGGEGQPQHFGDGTRLSIL.

The chain employs TRBV12-2 and TRBJ2-2; TRBD1 was called by the table and not checked on the DNA. TRBV12-2 is marked as a pseudogene. This CDR3 comprises 17 residues. For the CDR3, the DNA is TGTGCAAGTCGCTTAGCGTCGGGACAGGGGGATGCCGGGGAGCTGTTTTTT. It specifies CASRLASGQGDAGELFF.

The CDR3 sequence is CASSNRVYGELFF. The CDR3 bases are TGTGCCAGCAGTAACAGGGTTTACGGGGAGCTGTTTTTT. V and J are TRBV2 and TRBJ2-2; TRBD1 might be the D (6 bases). Germline assignment: CDR1 SNHLY and CDR2 FYNNEI. CDR3 length: 13 amino acids. The V end lost 5 bases, the J end lost 7 bases, and 11 bases lay between the germline ends.

The V gene is TRBV20-1, the J gene TRBJ2-7; 9 bases fit TRBD1. Trimming cost V 3 bases and J 7 bases; bases outside gene matches: 10. Germline values: CDR1 DFQATT, CDR2 SNEGSKA (reference sequence). The CDR3 contains 14 residues. The CDR3 DNA follows: TGCAGTGCTAGTGGACAGGGGCGTAGGTTGGAGCAGTACTTC. Translation: CSASGQGRRLEQYF.

The chain joins TRBV6-5 to TRBJ2-1, with 7 positions matching TRBD2. Germline V gene sequence: CDR1 MNHEY, CDR2 SVGAGI. Trimming removed 6 bases from V and 3 bases from J; junction bases left unmatched: 8. The CDR3 contains 15 residues. This CDR3 reads CASSSRRGYYNEQFF. Here the CDR3 DNA reads TGTGCCAGCAGCAGTAGGCGGGGGTACTACAATGAGCAGTTCTTC.

The V gene is TRBV18, the J gene TRBJ1-4; TRBD1 matches at 9 bases. The trim removed 1 base at V and 6 bases at J, leaving 3 bases unmatched. Germline V gene data show CDR1 as KGHSH and CDR2 as LQKENI. The CDR3 loop spans 15 amino acids. The CDR3 bases are TGTGCCAGCTCACCACTGGGACAGGGATATGAAAAACTGTTTTTT. It translates to CASSPLGQGYEKLFF.

The J gene is TRBJ2-1, the V gene TRBV7-9; D is possibly TRBD2 (6 bases). The CDR3 is made up of 14 amino acids. V shed 5 bases and J shed 6 bases, with 14 bases lying between them. Germline-derived CDR1 and CDR2 are SEHNR and FQNEAQ (reference sequence). As DNA, the CDR3 is TGTGCCAGCAGCCCCCGGGACTCGTTCAATGAGCAGTTCTTC. The encoded protein is CASSPRDSFNEQFF.

V usage is TRBV6-4 and J usage is TRBJ2-2; TRBD2 aligns across 14 bases. The trim removed 5 bases at V and 3 bases at J, leaving 5 bases unmatched. Germline CDR1 MRHNA, CDR2 SNTAGT. The CDR3 length is 17 residues. This CDR3 reads CASSNLGLAGDTGELFF. The CDR3, as DNA: TGTGCCAGCAGTAACTTGGGACTAGCGGGAGACACCGGGGAGCTGTTTTTT.

This clone occurred once. V gene TRBV2 combines with J gene TRBJ2-5, with 8 bases that match TRBD2. The CDR3 sequence is 16 residues long. J gave up 9 bases and V 1 base, and 13 bases lay outside the gene matches. CDR1 and CDR2 (germline): SNHLY, FYNNEI. CDR3 coding DNA: TGTGCCAGCAGTGAAGGCAGCGGGAGCCCCACCGAGGCCCAGTACTTC. Its protein product is CASSEGSGSPTEAQYF. Looking up the rest from reference TRBV2 and TRBJ2-5 gives the full variable domain: EPEVTQTPSHQVTQMGQEVILRCVPISNHLYFYWYRQILGQKVEFLVSFYNNEISEKSEIFDDQFSVERPDGSNFTLKIRSTKLEDSAMYFCASSEGSGSPTEAQYFGPGTRLLVL.